This TCR beta chain was obtained from a study of technical replicates of blood from several donors. Per the germline V gene, CDR1 is SEHNR and CDR2 is FQNEAQ (reference sequence). This CDR3 contains 17 residues. The ends were cut back, 6 bases at V and 5 bases at J, with 22 bases in the middle. Some clones are missing from TCRdb's copy, which holds only in-frame ones; the method was immunoSEQ multiplex PCR. The sample includes tens of thousands of clones, 95% of them seen just once. This sequence was found in a human donor in good health. Sequencing used T cells isolated from PBMCs. V gene TRBV7-9 combines with J gene TRBJ2-2; a possible D gene is TRBD1 (6 bases). The CDR3 DNA sequence: TGTGCCAGCAGTGACCCCGGGACACAAACGGCGACCGGGGAGCTGTTTTTT. It encodes CASSDPGTQTATGELFF.